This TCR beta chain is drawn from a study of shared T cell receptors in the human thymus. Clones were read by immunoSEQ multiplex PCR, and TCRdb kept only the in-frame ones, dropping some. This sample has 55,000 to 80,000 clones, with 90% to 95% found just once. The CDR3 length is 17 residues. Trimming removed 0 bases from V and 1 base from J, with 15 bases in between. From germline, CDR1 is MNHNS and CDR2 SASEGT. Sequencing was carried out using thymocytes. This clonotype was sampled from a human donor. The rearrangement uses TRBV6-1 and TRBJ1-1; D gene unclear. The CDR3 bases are TGTGCCAGCAGTGAAGCGCTATATACAGAGGGGAACACTGAAGCTTTCTTT. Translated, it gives CASSEALYTEGNTEAFF.